This T cell receptor beta chain appears in the sequencing data of a study of human T cells and chemical hapten exposure. The time point was: patch test 1, 2 weeks after DPC sensitization. Indicated treatment: therapeutic diphenylcyclopropenone sensitization with weekly scalp DPC. Separate cDNA molecules received unique molecular identifiers, which the library attached to them. TCRdb independently ran MiXCR on the RACE reads; one entry per CDR3 protein. The sample holds 350,000 or so distinct CDR3 sequences, 6% to 8.5% seen once. CDR3 length equals 13 residues. CDR1 is MNHEY, CDR2 SVGEGT, per germline. Trimming took 2 bases from V and 4 from J, leaving 9 bases between them. A few counts support this clonotype.

This chain links TRBV6-2 or TRBV6-3 with TRBJ2-7; unclear D gene. The source was whole blood, collected in connection with sensitization to the hapten diphenylcyclopropenone (DPC). The TCR sequence derives from a woman aged 18-35 years with alopecia areata. Some clones in this sample may be carry-over from other donors' samples. The chain's CDR3 is CASSYRHEYEQYF. The CDR3 DNA follows: TGTGCCAGCAGTTACCGGCACGAATACGAGCAGTACTTC.